A single sample is the source of the 5 T cell receptor beta chains below, sequenced in a study of human T cells and chemical hapten exposure. Time point of the sample: patch test 1, 2 weeks after DPC sensitization. Treatment given: therapeutic diphenylcyclopropenone sensitization with weekly scalp DPC. TCRdb fed the RACE reads into MiXCR, producing one record per CDR3 protein. The data show over 85,000 distinct CDR3 sequences, 9.5% to 15% seen once. Sequenced here: whole blood, sampled in connection with sensitization to the hapten diphenylcyclopropenone (DPC). The receptor source for this set is a woman aged 40-49 years with alopecia areata. Some clones in this sample may be carry-over from other donors' samples.

This clonotype has only a few counts. The chain links TRBV5-1 to TRBJ2-7; 8 positions agree with TRBD2. The CDR3 covers 14 residues. The germline V gene encodes CDR1 SGHRS and CDR2 YFSETQ. The trim removed 2 bases at V and 6 bases at J, leaving 7 bases unmatched. The CDR3 protein is CASSFLAGGFEQYF. CDR3 coding DNA: TGCGCCAGCAGCTTCTTGGCGGGAGGCTTCGAGCAGTACTTC.

The genes are TRBV7-6 and TRBJ2-4; a weak D match, TRBD2 (5 bases). Germline V gene lookup returns CDR1 SGHVS and CDR2 FNYEAQ. The CDR3 contains 13 residues. V lost 0 bases and J 10 bases, leaving 10 bases between the germline ends. Written as DNA, the CDR3 is TGTGCCAGCAGCTTAGCAAGCGGAGCTATTCAGTACTTC. Protein sequence: CASSLASGAIQYF.

The gene calls are TRBV3-1 and TRBJ2-1; D gene uncertain. Germline CDR1 is LGHDT and CDR2 is YNNKEL (reference sequence). The CDR3 has 18 amino acids. V lost 0 bases and J 0 bases, leaving 15 bases between the germline ends. CDR3 region: CASSQDPPQPSSYNEQFF. DNA of the CDR3: TGTGCCAGCAGCCAAGATCCCCCTCAGCCCAGCTCCTACAATGAGCAGTTCTTC.

This clonotype was detected a few times. The junction and the germline gene differ at one end; a read error may be behind it. The chain links TRBV7-7 to TRBJ1-3; D is possibly TRBD1 (6 bases). CDR1 SSHAT and CDR2 FNYEAQ come from the germline V gene (reference sequence). The CDR3 is made up of 15 amino acids. The chain's CDR3 is CASSLGGGAGNTIYF. Here the CDR3 DNA reads TGTGCTAGCAGCTTAGGGGGAGGCGCTGGAAACACCATATATTTT.

The chain employs TRBV28 and TRBJ2-7; maybe TRBD1 (6 bases). The CDR3 has 13 residues. Looked up from germline, CDR1 is MDHEN and CDR2 is SYDVKM. Trimming took off 7 bases at V and 0 bases at J, with 10 bases between the two ends. Here the CDR3 reads CASKQGSSYEQYF. The CDR3, as DNA: TGTGCCAGCAAACAGGGTTCCTCCTACGAGCAGTACTTC. The variable domain in full, completed from reference TRBV28 and TRBJ2-7, reads DVKVTQSSRYLVKRTGEKVFLECVQDMDHENMFWYRQDPGLGLRLIYFSYDVKMKEKGDIPEGYSVSREKKERFSLILESASTNQTSMYLCASKQGSSYEQYFGPGTRLTVT.